This section outlines one T cell receptor (beta chain) sequence together with its context. The antigen is unknown. These data come from a study of T cell responses to AZD1222 COVID-19 vaccine. Study-level points and caveats: Without day 14 samples, only post-peak T cell repertoires were studied. Close to half of spike-specific TCRs reportedly recognize unmutated variant regions.

This CDR3 has 19 residues. The J segment lost 1 base and the V segment lost 5 bases, leaving 16 bases of the junction unmatched. Germline V lookup: CDR1 SGHDT, CDR2 YYEEEE. The method was immunoSEQ multiplex PCR; TCRdb's version includes in-frame clones alone and lacks a portion of them. Of fewer than 85,000 clones listed, 85% to 90% are singletons. The TCR was taken from an adult in good health. Sequences were derived from peripheral blood, sampled on day 0 of AZD1222 vaccination. This chain connects TRBV5-6 to TRBJ2-3, with 10 nucleotides matching TRBD2. CDR3 bases: TGTGCCAGCAGTTCCGTCTCCGGGGCCGGGACTAGCGGCACAGATACGCAGTATTTT. This translates into CASSSVSGAGTSGTDTQYF.